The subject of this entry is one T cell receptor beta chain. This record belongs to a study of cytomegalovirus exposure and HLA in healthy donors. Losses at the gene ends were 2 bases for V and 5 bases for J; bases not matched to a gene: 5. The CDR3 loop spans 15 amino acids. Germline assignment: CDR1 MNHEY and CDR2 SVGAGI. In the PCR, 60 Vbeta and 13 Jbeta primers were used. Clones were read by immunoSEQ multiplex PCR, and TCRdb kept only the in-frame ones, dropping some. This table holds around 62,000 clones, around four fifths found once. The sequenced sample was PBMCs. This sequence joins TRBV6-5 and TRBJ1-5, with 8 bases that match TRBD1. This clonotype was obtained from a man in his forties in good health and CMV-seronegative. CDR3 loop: CASSYTGTGDQPQHF. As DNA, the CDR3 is TGTGCCAGCAGTTACACAGGGACAGGCGATCAGCCCCAGCATTTT.